Listed here are 20 T cell receptor beta chains from one sample, sequenced in a study of CD4 and CD8 cells across lung adenocarcinoma regions. TCRdb analysed the PCR reads with MiXCR anew, one entry per CDR3 protein. The repertoire consists of 9,500 to 13,000 distinct CDR3 sequences, with 35% to 60% occurring once and the leading ten covering around a third. Sequenced sample: CD8+ T cells from the margin of a lung tumor. These receptors were collected from a male donor with lung adenocarcinoma. The CD4 and CD8 labels of this study may be unreliable.

This clonotype was detected only a few times. This may stem from a read error, because a much larger clone lies one nucleotide away. The chain recombines TRBV10-3 with TRBJ2-1; the match to TRBD2 covers 7 bases. Near its end, the DNA agrees better with TRBJ2-7, so the J call may be wrong. Germline V gene sequence: CDR1 ENHRY, CDR2 SYGVKD. The CDR3 has 16 amino acids. The CDR3 sequence is CAIKNELAAGYNEQYF. The CDR3 DNA sequence: TGTGCCATCAAAAACGAGCTAGCGGCCGGCTACAATGAGCAGTACTTC.

This clonotype came up many times. This chain joins TRBV6-1 and TRBJ2-4, with D possibly being TRBD1 (5 bases). The J call may be faulty, since TRBJ2-7 better matches the DNA end. The CDR3 length is 15 residues. The V gene's germline CDR1 is MNHNS and CDR2 SASEGT. The CDR3 is CASSALEGVPYEQYF. The CDR3 DNA reads TGTGCCAGCAGTGCCTTAGAAGGGGTCCCCTACGAGCAGTACTTC.

The chain carries TRBV6-5 and TRBJ2-5; 9 nucleotides match TRBD2. The DNA end lines up better with TRBJ2-7; the J call may be wrong. CDR1 and CDR2 from the germline V gene are MNHEY and SVGAGI. CDR3 length equals 14 residues. The CDR3 DNA reads TGTGCCAGCAGTTCATCTTGGACTAGCGACGAGCAGTACTTC. Its protein is CASSSSWTSDEQYF.

V gene TRBV7-3 combines with J gene TRBJ2-5, with D possibly TRBD2 on 6 matching bases. The V gene lost 5 bases and the J gene lost 1 base, with 17 bases spanning the gap. The CDR3 covers 16 residues. From germline, CDR1 is SGHTA and CDR2 FQGTGA. Here the CDR3 reads CASSEGGRNLQETQYF. In nucleotides, the CDR3 is TGTGCCAGCAGCGAAGGAGGGAGAAACCTCCAAGAGACCCAGTACTTC.

This clonotype was found many times. This chain joins TRBV6-1 and TRBJ1-3; 9 positions match TRBD1. Trimming took 6 bases from V and 1 from J; bases not matched to a gene: 10. Per the germline V gene, CDR1 is MNHNS and CDR2 is SASEGT. The CDR3 length is 17 residues. Here the CDR3 reads CASRDGTGGRSGNTIYF. The CDR3 DNA is TGTGCCAGCAGAGATGGTACAGGGGGCCGTTCTGGAAACACCATATATTTT.

The genes are TRBV4-2 and TRBJ2-3; 8 bases align to TRBD2. Trimming at V came to 1 base and at J to 6 bases, leaving 15 bases not matched to a gene. CDR1 is LGHNA, CDR2 YNFKEQ, per germline. CDR3 size: 18 residues. CDR3 in DNA: TGTGCCAGCAGCCAAGCGGATTGGCGGCTAGCGGGCCAGGATACGCAGTATTTT. Amino acids: CASSQADWRLAGQDTQYF.

This chain uses TRBV10-2 with TRBJ2-1, with D possibly being TRBD2 (6 bases). The last part of the DNA fits TRBJ2-5 better; the J call may be wrong. This CDR3 is 13 amino acids long. Germline lookup yields CDR1 WSHSY and CDR2 SAAADI. CDR3 sequence (DNA): TGCGCCAGCGCGGGACGGGAGAGGGAGACCCAGTACTTC. It translates to CASAGRERETQYF.

The chain uses TRBV6-9 and TRBJ2-7; D is possibly TRBD2 (6 bases). Germline V lookup: CDR1 MNHGY, CDR2 SVAAGI. Trimming cost V 7 bases and J 1 base, with 11 bases left between them. CDR3 length: 13 residues. Here the CDR3 reads CASNPGRSYEQYF. The CDR3, as DNA: TGTGCCAGCAATCCGGGGAGGTCCTACGAGCAGTACTTC.

In its sample, this clonotype ranks as medium-sized. The rearrangement links TRBV10-3 to TRBJ2-1; a possible D gene is TRBD1 (5 bases). This CDR3 spans 13 amino acids. The V and J ends lost 7 bases and 5 bases respectively, with 12 bases between them. The germline CDR1 and CDR2 sequences are ENHRY and SYGVKD. This CDR3 reads CAINPDSHNEQFF. The CDR3, as DNA: TGTGCCATCAACCCCGACAGCCACAATGAGCAGTTCTTC.

This clonotype is categorized as medium-sized. The chain joins TRBV6-1 to TRBJ2-1, with 10 positions matching TRBD1. CDR3 size: 14 residues. The trim removed 9 bases at V and 5 bases at J, leaving 7 bases unmatched. CDR1 is MNHNS and CDR2 is SASEGT in the germline V gene. The CDR3 sequence is CASFGTGEHNEQFF. CDR3 in DNA: TGTGCCAGTTTCGGGACAGGGGAACACAATGAGCAGTTCTTC.

This clonotype has a count of ten or more. The chain couples TRBV28 to TRBJ2-3; the D call may be TRBD1 or TRBD2 (6 bases each). The germline V gene has CDR1 MDHEN and CDR2 SYDVKM. The CDR3 length is 16 residues. The V gene lost 2 bases and the J gene lost 2 bases, with 14 bases spanning the gap. CDR3 sequence reads: CASSLGGGGYTDTQYF. CDR3 DNA sequence: TGTGCCAGCAGTTTAGGAGGAGGGGGATACACAGATACGCAGTATTTT.

This clonotype came up many times. The junction shows a germline mismatch at one end, possibly a read error. The chain links TRBV7-7 to TRBJ1-6; D unclear. Germline assignment: CDR1 SSHAT and CDR2 FNYEAQ (reference sequence). The CDR3 totals 13 residues. The CDR3 DNA is TGTGCTAGCAGTCCCCGACCGAATTCACCCCTCCACTTT. Amino acid sequence: CASSPRPNSPLHF.

In its sample, this clonotype ranks as medium-sized. CDR3 nucleotide sequence: TGTGCCAGCAGTGCGCCGGGGCCCTCCTACAATGAGCAGTTCTTC. As protein: CASSAPGPSYNEQFF. The rearrangement links TRBV6-1 to TRBJ2-1; perhaps D is TRBD1 or TRBD2 (5 bases each). The CDR3 is 15 residues long. V lost 4 bases and J lost 0, with 10 bases in between. The germline V gene encodes CDR1 MNHNS and CDR2 SASEGT.

The rearrangement links TRBV10-2 to TRBJ2-5, with D possibly matching TRBD2 (5 bases). Trimming took 6 bases from V and 2 from J, leaving 10 bases between them. This CDR3 has 13 amino acids. CDR1 is WSHSY, CDR2 SAAADI, per germline. CDR3 sequence (DNA): TGCGCCAGCAGCCGAGGAGGTCAAGAGACCCAGTACTTC. The encoded protein is CASSRGGQETQYF.

The chain carries TRBV5-1 and TRBJ2-6; D might be TRBD1 (5 bases). V was clipped by 0 bases and J by 1 base, with 11 bases between them. The CDR3 is 17 amino acids. Germline loops: CDR1 SGHRS, CDR2 YFSETQ. The CDR3, as DNA: TGCGCCAGCAGCTTGGAGACAGATCCGTCTGGGGCCAACGTCCTGACTTTC. This sequence encodes CASSLETDPSGANVLTF. Variable domain in full (rest from reference TRBV5-1 and TRBJ2-6): KAGVTQTPRYLIKTRGQQVTLSCSPISGHRSVSWYQQTPGQGLQFLFEYFSETQRNKGNFPGRFSGRQFSNSRSEMNVSTLELGDSALYLCASSLETDPSGANVLTFGAGSRLTVL.

Turning to this clonotype: One end of the junction varies from germline; a read error may be responsible. The J gene is TRBJ2-5, the V gene TRBV29-1, with TRBD2 matching over 9 bases. The CDR3 sequence is 14 residues long. Looked up from germline, CDR1 is SQVTM and CDR2 is ANQGSEA. The CDR3 sequence is CSVEWAAGGLAALF. As DNA, the CDR3 is TGCAGCGTTGAGTGGGCAGCGGGGGGACTAGCCGCGCTCTTC.

Concerning this clonotype: One end of the junction is discordant with germline, which a read error may explain. V gene TRBV6-5 combines with J gene TRBJ2-2; no clear D. Germline V gives CDR1 MNHEY, CDR2 SVGAGI. The CDR3 loop spans 14 amino acids. The CDR3 nucleotides are TGTGCCAGCAGTTACACGACTGGCCGCGAGGCGCTGTATTTT. Translated: CASSYTTGREALYF.

The V gene is TRBV6-1, the J gene TRBJ2-2; the D is unclear. The better agreement between TRBJ2-3 and the DNA end casts doubt on the J call. The CDR3 extends over 16 amino acids. From germline, CDR1 is MNHNS and CDR2 SASEGT. The CDR3 DNA is TGTGCCAGCAGTACCCAAGCTGGTGTGAGTCCCGAGGCGCAGTATTTT. Translating it yields CASSTQAGVSPEAQYF.

This clonotype was counted a single time. CDR3 DNA sequence: TGTGCCAGCAGTTCCTTAGCGGGAGCTAGCACAAACATTCAGTACTTC. It yields the protein CASSSLAGASTNIQYF. The chain recombines TRBV11-1 with TRBJ2-4; 9 positions match TRBD2. The CDR3 is made up of 16 amino acids. With V trimmed by 6 bases and J by 6 bases, 12 bases remained unmatched. From germline, CDR1 is SGHAT and CDR2 FQDESV (reference sequence).

With respect to this clonotype: An end of the junction differs from the germline gene, which may be a read error. The chain has TRBV7-6 and TRBJ2-3; 10 bases align to TRBD2. The CDR3 spans 16 residues. In germline, CDR1 is SGHVS, CDR2 FNYEAQ. The CDR3 loop is CASSFDGSGRRNTQYF. CDR3 coding DNA: TGTGCCAGCAGCTTCGACGGTAGCGGGAGGAGAAATACGCAGTACTTT.